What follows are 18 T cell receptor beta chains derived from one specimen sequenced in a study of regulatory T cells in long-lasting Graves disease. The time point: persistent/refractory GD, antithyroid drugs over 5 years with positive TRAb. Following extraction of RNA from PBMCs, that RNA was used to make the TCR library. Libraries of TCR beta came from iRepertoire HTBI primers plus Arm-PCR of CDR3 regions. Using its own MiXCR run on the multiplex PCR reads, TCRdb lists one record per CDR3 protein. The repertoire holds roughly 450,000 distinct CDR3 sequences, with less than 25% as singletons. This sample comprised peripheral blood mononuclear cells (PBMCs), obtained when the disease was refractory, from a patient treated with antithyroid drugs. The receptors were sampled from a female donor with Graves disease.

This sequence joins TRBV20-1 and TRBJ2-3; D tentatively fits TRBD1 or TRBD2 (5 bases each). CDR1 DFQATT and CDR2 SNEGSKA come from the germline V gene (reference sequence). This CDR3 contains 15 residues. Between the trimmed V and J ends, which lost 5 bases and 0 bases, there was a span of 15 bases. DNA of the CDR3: TGCAGTGCTTTGCTCGGGGCCTCAAGCACAGATACGCAGTATTTT. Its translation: CSALLGASSTDTQYF.

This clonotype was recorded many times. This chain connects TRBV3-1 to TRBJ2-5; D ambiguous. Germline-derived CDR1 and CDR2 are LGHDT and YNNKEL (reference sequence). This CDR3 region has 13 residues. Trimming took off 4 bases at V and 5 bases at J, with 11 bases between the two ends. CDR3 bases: TGTGCCAGCAGCCCAGGCCGGCGGGAGACCCAGTACTTC. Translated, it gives CASSPGRRETQYF.

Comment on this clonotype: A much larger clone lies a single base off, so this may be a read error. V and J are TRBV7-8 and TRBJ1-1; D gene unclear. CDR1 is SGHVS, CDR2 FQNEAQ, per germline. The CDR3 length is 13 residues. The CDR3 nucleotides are TGTGCCAACAGCACCGATTTTCGGACTGAAGCTTTCTTT. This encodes CANSTDFRTEAFF.

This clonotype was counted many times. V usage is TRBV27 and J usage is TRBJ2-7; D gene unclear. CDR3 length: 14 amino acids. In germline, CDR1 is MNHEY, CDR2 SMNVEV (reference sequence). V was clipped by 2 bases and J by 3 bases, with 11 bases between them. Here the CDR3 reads CASSLGDLLYEQYF. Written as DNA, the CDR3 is TGTGCCAGCAGTTTAGGCGACTTACTCTACGAGCAGTACTTC.

In nucleotides, the CDR3 is TGTGCCACCCCACCACCTTACCGTATTCTCTACGAGCAGTACTTC. Encoded protein: CATPPPYRILYEQYF. The chain has TRBV7-9 and TRBJ2-7; D is ambiguous. Germline V gene data show CDR1 as SEHNR and CDR2 as FQNEAQ (reference sequence). The CDR3 totals 15 residues. V lost 10 bases and J 3 bases, leaving 22 bases between the germline ends. Full variable domain (remainder filled in from reference TRBV7-9 and TRBJ2-7): DTGVSQNPRHKITKRGQNVTFRCDPISEHNRLYWYRQTLGQGPEFLTYFQNEAQLEKSRLLSDRFSAERPKGSFSTLEIQRTEQGDSAMYLCATPPPYRILYEQYFGPGTRLTVT.

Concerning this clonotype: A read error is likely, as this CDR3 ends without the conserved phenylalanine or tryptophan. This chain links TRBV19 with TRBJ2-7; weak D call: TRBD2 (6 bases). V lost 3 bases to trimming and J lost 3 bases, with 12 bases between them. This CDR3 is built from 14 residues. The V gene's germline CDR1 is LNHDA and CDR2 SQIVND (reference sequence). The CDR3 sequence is CASSISGRSYEQYL. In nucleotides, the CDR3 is TGTGCCAGTAGTATTTCCGGGAGAAGCTACGAGCAGTACCTC.

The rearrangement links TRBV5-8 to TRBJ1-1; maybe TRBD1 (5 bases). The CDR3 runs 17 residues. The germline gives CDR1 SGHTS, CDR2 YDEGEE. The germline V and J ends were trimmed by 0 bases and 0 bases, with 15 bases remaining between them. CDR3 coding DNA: TGTGCCAGCAGCTTGGTAGCCAGGGCCCCGATGAACACTGAAGCTTTCTTT. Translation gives CASSLVARAPMNTEAFF.

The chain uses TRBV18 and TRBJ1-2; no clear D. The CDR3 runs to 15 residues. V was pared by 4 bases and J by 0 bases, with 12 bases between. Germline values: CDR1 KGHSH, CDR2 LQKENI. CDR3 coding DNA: TGTGCCAGCTCACTTGGTCCGCAAGCTAACTATGGCTACACCTTC. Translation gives CASSLGPQANYGYTF.

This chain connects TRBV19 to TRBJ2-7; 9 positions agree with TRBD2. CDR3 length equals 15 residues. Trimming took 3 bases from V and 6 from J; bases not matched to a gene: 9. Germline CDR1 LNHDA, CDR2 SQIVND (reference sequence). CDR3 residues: CASSMRVAGDPEQYF. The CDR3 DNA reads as TGTGCCAGTAGTATGAGAGTAGCGGGAGACCCCGAGCAGTACTTC.

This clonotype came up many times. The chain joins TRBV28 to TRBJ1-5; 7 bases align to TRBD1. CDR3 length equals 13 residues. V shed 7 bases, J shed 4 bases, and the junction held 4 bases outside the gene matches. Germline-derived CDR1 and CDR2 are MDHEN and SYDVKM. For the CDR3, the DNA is TGTGCCAGCACGGGACAGAATAATCAGCCCCAGCATTTT. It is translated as CASTGQNNQPQHF.

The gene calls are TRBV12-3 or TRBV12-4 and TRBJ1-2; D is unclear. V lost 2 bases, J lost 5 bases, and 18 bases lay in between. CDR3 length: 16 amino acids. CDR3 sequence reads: CASSLKALSRTYGYTF. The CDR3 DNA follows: TGTGCCAGCAGTTTAAAGGCCCTAAGCAGGACTTATGGCTACACCTTC.

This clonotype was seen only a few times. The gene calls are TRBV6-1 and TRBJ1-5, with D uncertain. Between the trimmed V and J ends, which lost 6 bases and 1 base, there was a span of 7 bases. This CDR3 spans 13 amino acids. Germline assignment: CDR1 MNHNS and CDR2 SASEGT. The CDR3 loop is CASRVRSNQPQHF. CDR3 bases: TGTGCCAGCAGGGTAAGGAGCAATCAGCCCCAGCATTTT.

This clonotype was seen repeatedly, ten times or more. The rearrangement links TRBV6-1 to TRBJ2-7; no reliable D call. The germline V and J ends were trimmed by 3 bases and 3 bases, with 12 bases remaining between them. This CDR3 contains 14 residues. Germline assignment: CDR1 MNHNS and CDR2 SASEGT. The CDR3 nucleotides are TGTGCCAGCAGTGACGAGGCTGGAAACTACGAGCAGTACTTC. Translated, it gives CASSDEAGNYEQYF.

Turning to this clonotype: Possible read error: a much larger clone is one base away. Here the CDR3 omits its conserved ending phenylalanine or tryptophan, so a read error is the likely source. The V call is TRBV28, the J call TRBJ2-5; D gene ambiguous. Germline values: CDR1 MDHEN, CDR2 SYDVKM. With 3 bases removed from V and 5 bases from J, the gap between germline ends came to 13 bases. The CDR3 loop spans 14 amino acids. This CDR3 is CASSFGEVVETQYS. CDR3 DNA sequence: TGTGCCAGCAGTTTCGGTGAGGTAGTGGAGACCCAGTACTCC.

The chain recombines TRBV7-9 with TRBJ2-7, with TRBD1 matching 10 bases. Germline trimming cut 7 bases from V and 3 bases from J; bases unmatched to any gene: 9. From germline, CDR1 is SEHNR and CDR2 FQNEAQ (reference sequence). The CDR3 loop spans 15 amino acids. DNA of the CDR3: TGTGCCAGCACGTCCACCGGGACAGGGGTCTACGAGCAGTACTTC. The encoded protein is CASTSTGTGVYEQYF.

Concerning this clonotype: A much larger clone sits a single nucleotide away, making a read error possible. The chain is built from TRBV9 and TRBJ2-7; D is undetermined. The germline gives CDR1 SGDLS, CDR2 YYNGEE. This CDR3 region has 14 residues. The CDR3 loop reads CASSRGLGGYEQCF. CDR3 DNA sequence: TGTGCCAGCAGTCGTGGATTAGGTGGATACGAGCAGTGCTTC.

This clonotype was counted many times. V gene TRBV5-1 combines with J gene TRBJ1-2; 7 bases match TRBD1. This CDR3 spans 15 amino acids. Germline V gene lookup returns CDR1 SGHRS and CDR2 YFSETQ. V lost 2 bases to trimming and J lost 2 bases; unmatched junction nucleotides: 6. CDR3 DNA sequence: TGCGCCAGCAGCTTCTCCTCACAGGGGAACTATGGCTACACCTTC. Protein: CASSFSSQGNYGYTF.

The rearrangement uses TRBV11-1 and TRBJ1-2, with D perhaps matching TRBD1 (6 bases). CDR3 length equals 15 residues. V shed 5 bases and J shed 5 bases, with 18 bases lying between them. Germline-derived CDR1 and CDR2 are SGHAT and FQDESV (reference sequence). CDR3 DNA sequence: TGTGCCAGCAGCCATCTCCCTGCAGGGGATTATGGCTACACCTTC. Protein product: CASSHLPAGDYGYTF.